This note documents a single T cell receptor (beta chain) sequence. This CDR3 has 14 residues. Germline V gene lookup returns CDR1 MNHNY and CDR2 SVGAGI (reference sequence). V was pared by 5 bases and J by 0 bases, with 7 bases between. This sample is drawn from a study of blood T cell repertoires in COVID-19. Using immunoSEQ multiplex PCR, the repertoire was profiled, and TCRdb retains in-frame clones only, with some absent. The data hold 250,000 to 300,000 clones, with around nine tenths observed a single time. The clonotype comes from a woman in her thirties or forties who had recovered from COVID-19. The chain is built from TRBV6-6 and TRBJ1-4; D not certain. The sample comprised PBMCs or T cells enriched from blood (not recorded which). The CDR3 nucleotides are TGTGCCAGCAGTCCAGATGCAACTAATGAAAAACTGTTTTTT. Translating it yields CASSPDATNEKLFF.